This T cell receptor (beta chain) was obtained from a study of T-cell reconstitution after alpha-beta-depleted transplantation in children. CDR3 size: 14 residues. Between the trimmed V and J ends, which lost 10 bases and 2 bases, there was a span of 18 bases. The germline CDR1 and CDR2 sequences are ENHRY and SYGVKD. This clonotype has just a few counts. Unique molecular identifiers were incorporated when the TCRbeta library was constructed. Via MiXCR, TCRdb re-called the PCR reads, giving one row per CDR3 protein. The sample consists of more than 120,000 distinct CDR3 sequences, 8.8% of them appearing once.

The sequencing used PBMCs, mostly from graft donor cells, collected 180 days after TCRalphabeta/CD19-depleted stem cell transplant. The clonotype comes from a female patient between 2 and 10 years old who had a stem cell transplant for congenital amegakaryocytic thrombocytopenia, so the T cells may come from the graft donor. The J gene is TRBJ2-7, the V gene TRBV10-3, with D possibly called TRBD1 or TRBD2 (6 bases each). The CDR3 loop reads CATPVGGTTYEQYF. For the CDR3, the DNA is TGTGCCACACCGGTCGGGGGCACAACCTACGAGCAGTACTTC.